The clone carrying this TCR beta chain came up a few times. Its antigen remains unidentified. This entry comes from a study of T cell repertoires in cytomegalovirus infection. Background on the study: Shared public TCR beta signatures pointed to both CMV infection and a matching HLA type. Study conclusions and caveats: CMV carriers with the relevant HLA were identified by cumulative public TCR beta family frequency. Clonotypes of TCR beta that were HLA-C-restricted and CMV-specific dominated the ex vivo response.

A single record per CDR3 protein comes from TCRdb applying MiXCR to the reads. Among 450,000 to 650,000 distinct CDR3 sequences listed, about 25% were seen once. The CDR3 spans 15 residues. Trimming removed 1 base at V and 7 bases at J, with 15 bases between. The V gene's germline CDR1 is KGHDR and CDR2 SFDVKD. The chain links TRBV24-1 to TRBJ2-5; no clear D. Specimen: PBMCs. The receptor's source is a human donor in good health (CMV status not recorded). Some clones in this sample may be carry-over from other donors' samples. The CDR3 DNA is TGTGCCACCAGTGATTTCCAGGACCAGATCGGGACCCAGTACTTC. The encoded protein is CATSDFQDQIGTQYF.